The 10 T cell receptor beta chains reported below all come from one sample, sequenced in a study of OX40 agonist ivuxolimab in advanced cancers. Method: immunoSEQ multiplex PCR; TCRdb's copy keeps in-frame clones and lacks some. The data show 95,000 to 100,000 clones, about nine tenths seen once. The sequenced sample was CD4+ or CD8+ T cells sorted from blood, obtained in a trial of the OX40 agonist ivuxolimab. These receptors all come from an adult with an advanced solid tumor such as melanoma, head and neck, liver or kidney cancer.

V and J are TRBV15 and TRBJ1-3; tentatively, D is TRBD1 (5 bases). Between the trimmed V and J ends, which lost 0 bases and 4 bases, there was a span of 13 bases. The CDR3 runs to 16 residues. Germline V gene data show CDR1 as LNHNV and CDR2 as YYDKDF (reference sequence). CDR3 amino acids: CATSRDWGSQGNTIYF. The CDR3 nucleotides are TGTGCCACCAGCAGAGATTGGGGCAGTCAGGGAAACACCATATATTTT.

The gene calls are TRBV5-8 and TRBJ1-2; 10 nucleotides match TRBD1. The V gene end was trimmed by 4 bases and the J gene end by 7 bases; junction bases not matched to a gene: 7. The length of the CDR3 is 14 residues. The germline V gene encodes CDR1 SGHTS and CDR2 YDEGEE. The CDR3 loop is CASSQGQGIGGYTF. The CDR3 DNA reads as TGTGCCAGCAGCCAGGGACAGGGGATAGGTGGCTACACCTTC.

The chain carries TRBV13 and TRBJ2-7; D could derive from TRBD1 or TRBD2 (6 bases each). V dropped 5 bases and J dropped 7 bases, with 15 bases sitting between them. This CDR3 has 13 amino acids. Germline-derived CDR1 and CDR2 are PRHDT and FYEKMQ (reference sequence). The CDR3 DNA follows: TGTGCCAGCAGCCTTAGCAGGAGGGGGGAGCAGTACTTC. Its translation: CASSLSRRGEQYF.

This chain connects TRBV28 to TRBJ2-1, with TRBD2 matching 8 bases. CDR1 and CDR2 from the germline V gene are MDHEN and SYDVKM. Germline trimming cut 5 bases from V and 6 bases from J; bases unmatched to any gene: 3. The CDR3 consists of 13 residues. CDR3 nucleotides: TGTGCCAGCAGTACCGGGACTAGCAATGAGCAGTTCTTC. Translated, it gives CASSTGTSNEQFF.

CDR3 DNA sequence: TGTGCCAGCAGCTGGGGGACAGATAATTATTCACCCCTCCACTTT. It is translated as CASSWGTDNYSPLHF. The J gene is TRBJ1-6, the V gene TRBV5-4, with 7 bases lining up with TRBD1. After removal of 3 bases from V and 8 bases from J, the junction contained 8 bases not matched to a gene. CDR1 is SGHNT, CDR2 YYREEE, per germline (reference sequence). This CDR3 has 15 amino acids.

This rearrangement joins TRBV6-6 to TRBJ2-4, with 8 positions matching TRBD1. Germline V gene lookup returns CDR1 MNHNY and CDR2 SVGAGI (reference sequence). V lost 2 bases to trimming and J lost 4 bases; unmatched junction nucleotides: 7. The CDR3 runs 16 residues. Here the CDR3 reads CASSYPPGQGKNIQYF. The CDR3 region has the DNA TGTGCCAGCAGTTACCCGCCCGGACAGGGAAAAAACATTCAGTACTTC.

The genes are TRBV6-4 and TRBJ2-1; 9 positions agree with TRBD2. CDR3 size: 16 residues. The germline V gene has CDR1 MRHNA and CDR2 SNTAGT. With 6 bases clipped from V and 7 bases from J, the junction kept 13 bases outside the gene matches. The CDR3 DNA reads as TGTGCCAGCAGCCCCGGGGCGGGAGGGCCGAGTAATGAGCAGTTCTTC. It codes for CASSPGAGGPSNEQFF.

V gene TRBV6-1 combines with J gene TRBJ2-3; TRBD1 might be the D (6 bases). With 6 bases removed from V and 1 base from J, the gap between germline ends came to 11 bases. The CDR3 contains 14 residues. Germline-derived CDR1 and CDR2 are MNHNS and SASEGT. CDR3 amino acids: CASRDSGGTDTQYF. In nucleotides, the CDR3 is TGTGCCAGCAGGGACAGTGGGGGCACAGATACGCAGTATTTT.

The V gene is TRBV7-2, the J gene TRBJ2-2; unclear D gene. The CDR3 extends over 13 amino acids. CDR1 SGHTA and CDR2 FQGNSA come from the germline V gene. Trimming left V 5 bases short and J 6 bases short, with 10 bases between. The CDR3 sequence: CASSPGVPGELFF. The CDR3 bases are TGTGCCAGCAGCCCAGGTGTCCCCGGGGAGCTGTTTTTT.

CDR3 DNA sequence: TGTGCCAGCAGGAGGACCGGGACAGTGAACACTGAAGCTTTCTTT. This gives the protein CASRRTGTVNTEAFF. V gene TRBV7-8 combines with J gene TRBJ1-1; 7 nucleotides agree with TRBD1. The length of the CDR3 is 15 residues. Losses at the gene ends were 6 bases for V and 0 bases for J; bases not matched to a gene: 7. CDR1 and CDR2 (germline): SGHVS, FQNEAQ. Full variable domain (outside the CDR3, taken from reference TRBV7-8 and TRBJ1-1): GAGVSQSPRYKVAKRGQDVALRCDPISGHVSLFWYQQALGQGPEFLTYFQNEAQLDKSGLPSDRFFAERPEGSVSTLKIQRTQQEDSAVYLCASRRTGTVNTEAFFGQGTRLTVV.